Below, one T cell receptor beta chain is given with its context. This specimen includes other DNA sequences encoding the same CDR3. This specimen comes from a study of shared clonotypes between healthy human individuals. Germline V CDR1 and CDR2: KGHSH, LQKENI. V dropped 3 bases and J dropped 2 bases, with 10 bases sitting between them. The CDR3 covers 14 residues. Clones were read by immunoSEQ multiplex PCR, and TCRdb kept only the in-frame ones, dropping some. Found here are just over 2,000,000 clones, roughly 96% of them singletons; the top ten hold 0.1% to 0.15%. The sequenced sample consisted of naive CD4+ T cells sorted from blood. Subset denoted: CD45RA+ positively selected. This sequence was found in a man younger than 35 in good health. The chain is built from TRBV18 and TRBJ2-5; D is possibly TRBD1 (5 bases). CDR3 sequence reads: CASSPLQGQETQYF. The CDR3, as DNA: TGTGCCAGCTCACCTCTCCAGGGACAAGAGACCCAGTACTTC.